The 3 T cell receptor beta chains given below trace back to one sample, sequenced in a study of OX40 agonist ivuxolimab in advanced cancers. Libraries were prepared by immunoSEQ multiplex PCR; TCRdb keeps only in-frame clonotypes and omits some of them. This table has roughly 56,000 clones, more than 75% appearing once. The sample in question was CD4+ or CD8+ T cells sorted from blood, obtained in a trial of the OX40 agonist ivuxolimab. All receptors derive from an adult with an advanced solid tumor such as melanoma, head and neck, liver or kidney cancer.

The rearrangement joins TRBV5-1 to TRBJ1-4; D unclear. The CDR3 sequence is 15 residues long. Germline V CDR1 and CDR2: SGHRS, YFSETQ. The V end lost 1 base, the J end lost 4 bases, and 11 bases lay between the germline ends. The CDR3 loop reads CASSLMGSGNEKLFF. The CDR3 nucleotides are TGCGCCAGCAGCTTGATGGGTAGCGGTAATGAAAAACTGTTTTTT.

The chain combines TRBV7-2 with TRBJ2-5; perhaps TRBD2 as D (7 bases). The V end lost 1 base, the J end lost 2 bases, and 17 bases lay between the germline ends. Germline CDR1 and CDR2: SGHTA and FQGNSA. CDR3 length: 17 residues. CDR3 in DNA: TGTGCCAGCAGCTTAGTTTGGGCGGGGGCCCCACAAGAGACCCAGTACTTC. Translation gives CASSLVWAGAPQETQYF.

This rearrangement joins TRBV6-5 to TRBJ1-6; 9 nucleotides agree with TRBD1. The junction had 4 bases not matched to a gene; V was cut back by 1 base and J by 9 bases. The length of the CDR3 is 15 residues. Germline CDR1 reads MNHEY; CDR2 reads SVGAGI. This CDR3 reads CASSYFDRGGSPLHF. Here the CDR3 DNA reads TGTGCCAGCAGTTACTTCGACAGGGGGGGTTCACCCCTCCACTTT.